This T cell receptor beta chain was captured by sequencing in a study of monozygotic twins with inflammatory bowel disease. CDR1 is ENHRY and CDR2 is SYGVKD in the germline V gene. The CDR3 has 19 residues. With the 5' RACE reads reprocessed, TCRdb shows one record per CDR3 protein and no DNA. The sample table includes more than 300,000 distinct CDR3 sequences. The source is a human donor with ulcerative colitis or Crohn's disease, or a healthy co-twin of an affected twin (not recorded which). The V call is TRBV10-3, the J call TRBJ2-3; lacking DNA, the TRBD2 call made by TCRdb goes unchecked. Material for sequencing was blood. The CDR3: CAISQTSGGTGTSTDTQYF.